This T cell receptor (beta chain) emerged from a study of cytomegalovirus exposure and HLA in healthy donors. As regards this clone: What it recognizes is unknown.

The V end was cut by 7 bases, the J end by 5 bases, with 21 bases between. This CDR3 spans 15 amino acids. Germline CDR1 reads SQVTM; CDR2 reads ANQGSEA. General study results and limits: The majority of TCR sequences were rare, yet some public TCRs appeared in many donors.

The method was immunoSEQ multiplex PCR; TCRdb's version includes in-frame clones alone and lacks a portion of them. The table has roughly 330,000 clones, around 87% seen once; the top ten hold about 1.2%. This chain connects TRBV29-1 to TRBJ1-3, with a tentative D call TRBD1 (6 bases). Sequenced sample: PBMCs. This TCR was recovered from a woman aged 25 to 39 in good health and CMV-seropositive. CDR3 DNA sequence: TGCAGCGCCGAAATACAGGGACATACTAGAAACACCATATATTTT. This translates into CSAEIQGHTRNTIYF.